Below, one T cell receptor (beta chain) is given with its context. The data were taken from a study of blood T cell repertoires in COVID-19. Turning to the study itself: Sites across the United States, Italy and Spain contributed samples from acute and convalescent COVID-19.

Libraries were prepared by immunoSEQ multiplex PCR; TCRdb keeps only in-frame clonotypes and omits some of them. Among around 300,000 clones listed, around 90% were seen once. In germline, CDR1 is SGHRS, CDR2 YFSETQ. The CDR3 covers 15 residues. With 4 bases clipped from V and 7 bases from J, the junction kept 12 bases outside the gene matches. Self-reported history from a screening survey and questionnaire set each donor's cohort. Recovery among Cohort 3 donors was established by two negative PCRs, clearance, or symptom resolution. The receptor comes from a woman aged 45-59 years who had recovered from COVID-19. This chain joins TRBV5-1 and TRBJ1-2; TRBD1 matches 8 bases. Sequencing was done on a sample of PBMCs or T cells enriched from blood (not recorded which). The CDR3 region is CASSASTQGAGGYTF. CDR3 in DNA: TGCGCCAGCAGCGCCTCCACCCAGGGGGCAGGTGGCTACACCTTC. The full variable domain, rest sourced from reference TRBV5-1 and TRBJ1-2, is KAGVTQTPRYLIKTRGQQVTLSCSPISGHRSVSWYQQTPGQGLQFLFEYFSETQRNKGNFPGRFSGRQFSNSRSEMNVSTLELGDSALYLCASSASTQGAGGYTFGSGTRLTVV.